This T cell receptor (beta chain) was sequenced in a study of glioma-infiltrating T cells. The CDR3 has 15 amino acids. Germline lookup yields CDR1 SGHDT and CDR2 YYEEEE. Trimming cost V 4 bases and J 5 bases, with 19 bases left between them. Using RNA template, CDR3s of TCR alpha and beta were amplified with iRepertoire arm-PCR. TCRdb used MiXCR to reprocess the multiplex PCR reads, holding one entry per CDR3 protein. The sample yields about 89,000 distinct CDR3 sequences, roughly 23% seen once. The source of this sequence is a human donor with low-grade glioma or glioblastoma, undergoing nonglioma brain surgery, or in good health (not recorded which). This chain connects TRBV5-6 to TRBJ2-7, with D possibly matching TRBD2 (6 bases). Sequencing was performed on glioma tissue, nonneoplastic brain tissue, or PBMCs (not recorded which). CDR3 loop: CASSVGTTRGDEQYF. The CDR3 bases are TGTGCCAGCAGCGTGGGGACCACCCGCGGGGACGAGCAGTACTTC.